This entry lists 9 T cell receptor beta chains sequenced from one sample in a study of PD-L1 blockade in urothelial cancer. TCRdb's copy holds only in-frame clones and misses some; the assay was immunoSEQ multiplex PCR. The data contain 130,000 or so clones, less than 85% of them singletons. Time point reported: pretreatment peripheral blood. Sample: PBMCs, taken around atezolizumab (anti-PD-L1) treatment. The receptors stem from a man aged 45-60 years with urothelial cancer.

The J gene is TRBJ1-2, the V gene TRBV28, with TRBD1 matching 9 bases. CDR3 length: 14 residues. V trimming: 6 bases; J trimming: 1 base; junction bases outside the gene matches: 3. Germline V CDR1 and CDR2: MDHEN, SYDVKM. The CDR3 DNA follows: TGTGCCAGCAGACGACAGGGGGGTAACTATGGCTACACCTTC. Translating it yields CASRRQGGNYGYTF.

The rearrangement uses TRBV15 and TRBJ1-4; 10 positions match TRBD1. This CDR3 spans 18 amino acids. From germline, CDR1 is LNHNV and CDR2 YYDKDF (reference sequence). The ends lost 3 bases at V and 4 bases at J; junction bases unmatched: 11. This chain's CDR3 is CATSSLYSGQGGNEKLFF. In nucleotides, the CDR3 is TGTGCCACCAGCAGTTTGTATTCCGGACAGGGGGGTAATGAAAAACTGTTTTTT.

The chain carries TRBV16 and TRBJ2-1, with a possible D match to TRBD2 (5 bases). CDR3 length: 13 residues. The V end lost 2 bases, the J end lost 9 bases, and 11 bases lay between the germline ends. Per the germline V gene, CDR1 is KGHSY and CDR2 is FQNENV. The CDR3 spells CASSQVSSGEQFF. The CDR3 DNA reads as TGTGCCAGCAGCCAAGTAAGCAGCGGTGAGCAGTTCTTC.

This CDR3 reads CASSLLGVRVYF. Here the CDR3 DNA reads TGTGCCAGCAGTTTGTTAGGGGTTCGGGTATATTTT. The rearrangement uses TRBV28 and TRBJ1-3; possibly TRBD1 for D (5 bases). The length of the CDR3 is 12 residues. The germline V and J ends were trimmed by 3 bases and 14 bases, with 14 bases remaining between them. The germline V gene has CDR1 MDHEN and CDR2 SYDVKM. Variable domain in full (rest from reference TRBV28 and TRBJ1-3): DVKVTQSSRYLVKRTGEKVFLECVQDMDHENMFWYRQDPGLGLRLIYFSYDVKMKEKGDIPEGYSVSREKKERFSLILESASTNQTSMYLCASSLLGVRVYFGEGSWLTVV.

V gene TRBV5-4 combines with J gene TRBJ2-4, with TRBD2 matching over 10 bases. This CDR3 has 16 amino acids. V gave up 0 bases and J gave up 9 bases; unmatched junction bases: 9. The V gene's germline CDR1 is SGHNT and CDR2 YYREEE (reference sequence). CDR3 in amino acids: CASSLDGLAVGGIQYF. The CDR3, as DNA: TGTGCCAGCAGCTTGGATGGACTAGCGGTTGGGGGCATTCAGTACTTC.

The genes are TRBV30 and TRBJ1-4; D unresolved. Per the germline V gene, CDR1 is GTSNPN and CDR2 is SVGIG (reference sequence). CDR3 size: 15 residues. V gave up 0 bases and J gave up 0 bases, with 8 bases separating them. The CDR3 protein is CAWSVGSSTNEKLFF. Here the CDR3 DNA reads TGTGCCTGGAGTGTTGGCAGTTCAACTAATGAAAAACTGTTTTTT.

This chain links TRBV7-2 with TRBJ2-1; 8 bases are a match to TRBD2. Germline values: CDR1 SGHTA, CDR2 FQGNSA. The V and J ends lost 5 bases and 5 bases, in that order; junction bases with no gene match: 14. The CDR3 runs 17 residues. The CDR3 is CASSPRLGGRNHNEQFF. CDR3 nucleotides: TGTGCCAGCAGCCCCCGGCTGGGCGGGAGGAATCACAATGAGCAGTTCTTC.

The rearrangement joins TRBV7-3 to TRBJ1-1; 12 nucleotides align to TRBD1. Per the germline V gene, CDR1 is SGHTA and CDR2 is FQGTGA. Losses at the gene ends were 4 bases for V and 7 bases for J; bases not matched to a gene: 4. This CDR3 comprises 14 residues. The CDR3: CASSSGTGGLEAFF. CDR3 DNA: TGTGCCAGCAGCTCCGGGACAGGGGGCCTTGAAGCTTTCTTT.

The rearrangement uses TRBV6-1 and TRBJ1-2, with 10 nucleotides matching TRBD1. The CDR3 totals 15 residues. V trimming: 0 bases; J trimming: 7 bases; junction bases outside the gene matches: 5. Germline values: CDR1 MNHNS, CDR2 SASEGT. CDR3 in DNA: TGTGCCAGCAGTGAAGCGGGGACAGGGGCCGGTGGCTACACCTTC. It translates to CASSEAGTGAGGYTF.